This TCR beta chain came from a study of blood T cell repertoires in COVID-19. About the research overall: COVID-19 samples from acute and convalescent phases originated in the United States, Italy and Spain.

Using immunoSEQ multiplex PCR, the repertoire was profiled, and TCRdb retains in-frame clones only, with some absent. The sample has roughly 220,000 clones; around 88% are singletons. Germline V gene lookup returns CDR1 LGHNA and CDR2 YSLEER. This CDR3 comprises 15 residues. The V and J ends lost 4 bases and 0 bases, in that order; junction bases with no gene match: 4. The TCR originated in a woman between 50 and 59 years old with acute COVID-19. The chain links TRBV4-3 to TRBJ2-7; 9 bases fit TRBD2. Sample: PBMCs or T cells enriched from blood (not recorded which). CDR3 coding DNA: TGCGCCAGCAGCCCAACTAGCGGGTTCTCCTACGAGCAGTACTTC. As protein: CASSPTSGFSYEQYF.